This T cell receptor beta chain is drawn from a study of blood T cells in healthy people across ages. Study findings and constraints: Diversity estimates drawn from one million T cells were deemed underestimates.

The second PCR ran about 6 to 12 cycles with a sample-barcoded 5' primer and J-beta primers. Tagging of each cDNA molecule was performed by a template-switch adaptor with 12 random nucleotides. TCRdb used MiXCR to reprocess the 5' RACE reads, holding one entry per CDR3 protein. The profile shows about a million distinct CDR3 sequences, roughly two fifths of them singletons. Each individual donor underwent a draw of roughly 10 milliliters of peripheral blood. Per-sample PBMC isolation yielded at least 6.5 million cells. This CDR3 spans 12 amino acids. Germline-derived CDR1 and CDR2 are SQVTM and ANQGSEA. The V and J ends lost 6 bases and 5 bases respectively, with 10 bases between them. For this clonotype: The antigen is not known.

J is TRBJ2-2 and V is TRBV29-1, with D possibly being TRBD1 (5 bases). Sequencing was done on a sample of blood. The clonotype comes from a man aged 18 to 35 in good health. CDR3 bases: TGCAGCGTCGTGCAGGGAACCGGGGAGCTGTTTTTT. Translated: CSVVQGTGELFF.